This T cell receptor beta chain appears in the sequencing data of a study of shared clonotypes between healthy human individuals. The wider study: With ages of 18 to 49, the donors were two women and three men. Three CD4 naive, three CD4 memory, two CD8 naive and one CD8 memory plate were used per donor.

The V gene end was trimmed by 0 bases and the J gene end by 0 bases; junction bases not matched to a gene: 15. This CDR3 contains 21 residues. Germline V gives CDR1 LGHNA, CDR2 YNFKEQ. Worth noting for this clone: Its antigen is as yet unknown.

The data were produced by immunoSEQ multiplex PCR, yet TCRdb's version contains in-frame clones alone and is incomplete. The sample consists of about 1.5 million clones, 95% to 99% of them appearing once. Study-wide points: Sorted-subset samples were not fully sequenced, rarefaction indicated.

The clonotype was recovered from a man aged 25-45 years in good health. Sample: naive CD4+ T cells sorted from blood. This sample's subset: CD45RA+ positively selected. The V gene is TRBV4-2, the J gene TRBJ2-7, with 12 bases that match TRBD2. The CDR3 reads CASSQDPSSSGRAPSSYEQYF. In DNA, the CDR3 is TGTGCCAGCAGCCAAGATCCTTCGTCTAGCGGGAGGGCCCCGAGCTCCTACGAGCAGTACTTC.